This is a list of T cell receptor beta chains from one sample in a study of T cell changes during pregnancy in multiple sclerosis. Generated by immunoSEQ multiplex PCR, the TCRdb table keeps only in-frame clones and is missing some. The sample gives around 51,000 clones, roughly 94% of which show up once; less than 0.65% is in the top ten. The sequences come from CD4+ T cells from peripheral blood mononuclear cells, collected in the second trimester of pregnancy. The source of these receptors is a female donor with multiple sclerosis, enrolled in a pregnancy study. The CDR3 runs from the conserved cysteine through the conserved F or W. The D gene is left open where the match is weak. Size is stated for part of the rows, as once, few or many counts, or as a class when the clone is expanded.

V gene,D gene,clone size,J gene,CDR3 DNA,CDR3 protein
TRBV7-9,NA,NA,TRBJ2-1,TGTGCCAGCAGCGTTAGAGGGAGCTCCTACAATGAGCAGTTCTTC,CASSVRGSSYNEQFF
TRBV6-5,TRBD2,NA,TRBJ2-1,TGTGCCAGCAGTTACGCGGGGGGGCTGTACAATGAGCAGTTCTTC,CASSYAGGLYNEQFF
TRBV30,TRBD1,NA,TRBJ1-2,TGTGCCTGGAGTGTAGGGGCCGGACAGGGTAACTATGGCTACACCTTC,CAWSVGAGQGNYGYTF
TRBV27,TRBD1,NA,TRBJ1-2,TGTGCCAGCAGTTCCCGGACAGGGAGTGAGTATGGCTACACCTTC,CASSSRTGSEYGYTF
TRBV29-1,TRBD1,once,TRBJ1-2,TGCAGCGTTGAAGAATTATACCGGGACAGTACTAACTATGGCTACACCTTC,CSVEELYRDSTNYGYTF
TRBV4-2,TRBD2,NA,TRBJ2-3,TGTGCCAGCAGCCCCCGGACTAGCGGGGGCCAAGGGGGTCCAGATACGCAGTATTTT,CASSPRTSGGQGGPDTQYF
TRBV7-2,TRBD1,NA,TRBJ2-3,TGTGCCAGCAGCTTAGTGAGGGCAGGGGGAGATACGCAGTATTTT,CASSLVRAGGDTQYF
TRBV4-3,NA,NA,TRBJ1-2,TGCGCCAGCAGCCAAGCGAGGCGCTTAACTGGCTACACCTTC,CASSQARRLTGYTF
TRBV7-7,NA,NA,TRBJ2-6,TGTGCTAGCGGAATCAGGGTAAATGGGGCCAACGTCCTGACTTTC,CASGIRVNGANVLTF
TRBV19,TRBD2,NA,TRBJ2-3,TGTGCCAGTAGTCCCGGGACTAGCGATGGAGATACGCAGTATTTT,CASSPGTSDGDTQYF
TRBV11-3,NA,NA,TRBJ2-1,TGTGCCAGCAGCTTAGGTAACCAGGGTATGAATGAGCAGTTCTTC,CASSLGNQGMNEQFF
TRBV2,NA,NA,TRBJ2-1,TGTGCCAGCATCCAGGGGATTTCCTACAATGAGCAGTTCTTC,CASIQGISYNEQFF
TRBV7-2,NA,NA,TRBJ2-2,TGTGCCAGCAGCTCATATCTAGCGACCGGGGAGCTGTTTTTT,CASSSYLATGELFF
TRBV6-6,TRBD1,NA,TRBJ2-5,TGTGCCAGCAAGGAGACAGGGCAAGAGACCCAGTACTTC,CASKETGQETQYF
TRBV10-3,TRBD2,NA,TRBJ2-1,TGTGCCATCAGCGGGTTTAGCGGGGGGAGGAATGAGCAGTTCTTC,CAISGFSGGRNEQFF
TRBV21-1,NA,NA,TRBJ1-1,TGTGCCAGCAGCAAGCCCAGACAGGTCACAATTTCCGCTTCTGAGGCTTTCTTT,CASSKPRQVTISASEAFF
TRBV11-2,NA,NA,TRBJ2-7,TGTGCCAGCAGCTTCAGGGCAGCCCAACAGTACTTC,CASSFRAAQQYF
TRBV30,NA,NA,TRBJ1-2,TGTGCCTGGACCGGGGGGAACTATGGCTACACCTTC,CAWTGGNYGYTF
TRBV25-1,NA,NA,TRBJ1-1,TGTGCCAGCAGTGAATCCTCAAGAGGGGGCACTGAAGCTTTCTTT,CASSESSRGGTEAFF
TRBV6-1,TRBD1,NA,TRBJ2-5,TGTGCCAGCAGTGGGAGACAGGGACGGGTAGAGACCCAGTACTTC,CASSGRQGRVETQYF
TRBV9,NA,NA,TRBJ2-1,TGTGCCAGCAGCCAGCATCAGGGGACCTACAATGAGCAGTTCTTC,CASSQHQGTYNEQFF
TRBV9,TRBD2,NA,TRBJ2-2,TGTGCCAGCAGTCTCGGCGGGGGGAGGAACACCGGGGAGCTGTTTTTT,CASSLGGGRNTGELFF
TRBV7-2,NA,NA,TRBJ2-3,TGTGCCAGCAGCGTTAATCAGGGGTGGAGGACCCGCACAGATACGCAGTATTTT,CASSVNQGWRTRTDTQYF
TRBV10-3,TRBD1,NA,TRBJ1-4,TGTGCCATCAGTAGGACAGGGAAGACTAATGAAAAACTGTTTTTT,CAISRTGKTNEKLFF
TRBV7-2,NA,NA,TRBJ1-4,TGTGCCAGCAGCTTGGGAGGGGGGGTTGAAAAACTGTTTTTT,CASSLGGGVEKLFF
TRBV7-2,NA,NA,TRBJ2-7,TGTGCCAGCAGCCTCGGGCTGGGGAGTTCCTACGAGCAGTACTTC,CASSLGLGSSYEQYF
TRBV5-4,TRBD1,once,TRBJ2-1,TGTGCCAGCAGCACCCGCTACAGGGGGCCGAGGGACAATGAGCAGTTCTTC,CASSTRYRGPRDNEQFF
TRBV6-5,NA,NA,TRBJ1-6,TGTGCCAGCAGTTTCGCACAGGGTCCGTATAATTCACCCCTCCACTTT,CASSFAQGPYNSPLHF
TRBV7-3,NA,NA,TRBJ2-5,TGTGCCAGCCGGCGGGGAGCCCAAGAGACCCAGTACTTC,CASRRGAQETQYF
TRBV30,NA,NA,TRBJ1-1,TGTGCCTGGAGCTCGACGACTGATGAAGCTTTCTTT,CAWSSTTDEAFF
TRBV14,NA,NA,TRBJ2-2,TGTGCCAGCAGCCAAGATAAAGGTAGCTCTAACACCGGGGAGCTGTTTTTT,CASSQDKGSSNTGELFF
TRBV2,TRBD1,NA,TRBJ1-1,TGTGCCAGCAGCCGACAGGGGAAGAACACTGAAGCTTTCTTT,CASSRQGKNTEAFF
TRBV5-1,TRBD2,NA,TRBJ2-7,TGCGCCAGCAGCTTGGCACTAGCGGGGGGCTACGAGCAGTACTTC,CASSLALAGGYEQYF
TRBV7-8,TRBD2,NA,TRBJ2-5,TGTGCCAGCAGCATAACTAGCGGGGGGGGGCAAGAGACCCAGTACTTC,CASSITSGGGQETQYF
TRBV4-1,TRBD1,NA,TRBJ1-2,TGCGCCAGCAGCCGCGGACAGGGGGCTTGGGATGGCTACACCTTC,CASSRGQGAWDGYTF
TRBV4-1,TRBD2,NA,TRBJ2-2,TGCGCCAGCAGCCAAGAAGGCCCCGCTAGCGGGGGTGGCACCGGGGAGCTGTTTTTT,CASSQEGPASGGGTGELFF